The next 26 T cell receptor beta chains were all read from a single sample in a study of T cells in Graves' hyperthyroidism and ophthalmopathy. Amplified regions were TCR beta CDR3 sequences from RNA transcripts. Researchers ran a first-round RT-PCR on the TCR CDR3 using the HTBI primer set. From the multiplex PCR reads, TCRdb called clonotypes with MiXCR, one entry per CDR3 protein. The data hold around 450,000 distinct CDR3 sequences, with approximately 15% observed a single time. The sample was blood. These TCRs come from a woman aged 18-35 years with Graves' hyperthyroidism.

This clonotype was seen ten or more times. The V gene is TRBV7-3, the J gene TRBJ2-3, with 12 bases fitting TRBD2. In germline, CDR1 is SGHTA, CDR2 FQGTGA. Losses at the gene ends were 2 bases for V and 4 bases for J; bases not matched to a gene: 4. The CDR3 has 16 amino acids. This CDR3 reads CASSLLAGGPADTQYF. CDR3 DNA sequence: TGTGCCAGCAGCTTACTAGCGGGAGGGCCTGCAGATACGCAGTATTTT.

This clonotype was counted many times. The chain recombines TRBV3-1 with TRBJ2-7; D is uncertain. Germline assignment: CDR1 LGHDT and CDR2 YNNKEL (reference sequence). Trimming took off 1 base at V and 6 bases at J, with 10 bases between the two ends. The CDR3 totals 13 residues. CDR3 protein: CASSQGPLGEQYF. DNA of the CDR3: TGTGCCAGCAGCCAAGGCCCCCTCGGCGAGCAGTACTTC.

Ten or more counts support this clonotype. This sequence joins TRBV30 and TRBJ2-7; D might be TRBD2 (6 bases). CDR1 is GTSNPN, CDR2 SVGIG, per germline (reference sequence). Trimming left V 2 bases short and J 4 bases short, with 12 bases between. CDR3 length: 13 residues. CDR3 coding DNA: TGTGCCTGGAGTCCCCGACTAGTTTACGAGCAGTACTTC. This translates into CAWSPRLVYEQYF.

This clonotype was found many times. This chain connects TRBV30 to TRBJ2-7; D is undetermined. The CDR3 has 12 residues. CDR1 and CDR2 (germline): GTSNPN, SVGIG (reference sequence). V shed 0 bases and J shed 0 bases, with 3 bases lying between them. In DNA form, the CDR3 reads TGTGCCTGGAGTGTTTACTCCTACGAGCAGTACTTC. Its protein product is CAWSVYSYEQYF. The full variable domain, rest sourced from reference TRBV30 and TRBJ2-7, is SQTIHQWPATLVQPVGSPLSLECTVEGTSNPNLYWYRQAAGRGLQLLFYSVGIGQISSEVPQNLSASRPQDRQFILSSKKLLLSDSGFYLCAWSVYSYEQYFGPGTRLTVT.

This clonotype was counted many times. V and J are TRBV29-1 and TRBJ1-5, with 7 bases fitting TRBD1. The junction had 7 bases not matched to a gene; V was cut back by 4 bases and J by 4 bases. Germline V gene data show CDR1 as SQVTM and CDR2 as ANQGSEA. CDR3 length equals 14 residues. The CDR3 loop is CSVGSGQWNQPQHF. CDR3 nucleotide sequence: TGCAGCGTTGGCTCGGGACAGTGGAATCAGCCCCAGCATTTT.

The chain carries TRBV6-1 and TRBJ1-5; TRBD1 agrees at 8 bases. V trimming: 5 bases; J trimming: 2 bases; junction bases outside the gene matches: 8. The CDR3 extends over 16 amino acids. Germline lookup yields CDR1 MNHNS and CDR2 SASEGT. The CDR3 loop reads CASSPTTGAGNQPQHF. CDR3 sequence (DNA): TGTGCCAGCAGTCCCACGACAGGGGCCGGCAATCAGCCCCAGCATTTT.

This clonotype appeared many times. The chain is built from TRBV7-3 and TRBJ1-1, with TRBD1 as a possible D gene (5 bases). V was pared by 2 bases and J by 3 bases, with 13 bases between. Germline V gene data show CDR1 as SGHTA and CDR2 as FQGTGA. This CDR3 has 15 residues. CDR3 residues: CASSLFGGRDTEAFF. The CDR3 bases are TGTGCCAGCAGCTTATTTGGGGGGAGAGACACTGAAGCTTTCTTT.

The V gene is TRBV6-1, the J gene TRBJ2-1, with 10 bases aligning to TRBD1. The germline V gene encodes CDR1 MNHNS and CDR2 SASEGT. The CDR3 totals 16 residues. The V segment lost 6 bases and the J segment 3 bases; nucleotides outside the gene matches: 8. CDR3 sequence reads: CASRRGQGVSYNEQFF. The CDR3 nucleotides read TGTGCCAGCAGACGCGGACAGGGGGTTAGCTACAATGAGCAGTTCTTC.

This clonotype was seen at least ten times. V is TRBV29-1 and J is TRBJ2-7; possibly TRBD1 for D (6 bases). In germline, CDR1 is SQVTM, CDR2 ANQGSEA. The CDR3 is 12 residues long. Trimming removed 4 bases at V and 2 bases at J, with 9 bases between. The CDR3 nucleotides are TGCAGCGTTGGGGACACTGCCTACGAGCAGTACTTC. Translated: CSVGDTAYEQYF.

This clonotype has a handful of counts. The chain has TRBV5-1 and TRBJ2-5; 13 bases are shared with TRBD2. Germline values: CDR1 SGHRS, CDR2 YFSETQ. V was pared by 0 bases and J by 2 bases, with 4 bases of the junction left unmatched. The CDR3 totals 17 residues. The CDR3 DNA reads TGCGCCAGCAGCTTGGGACTAGCGGGAGGTTTACAAGAGACCCAGTACTTC. Translating gives CASSLGLAGGLQETQYF.

This clonotype was recorded many times. The chain carries TRBV27 and TRBJ2-3; tentatively, D is TRBD1 (6 bases). V was shortened by 4 bases and J by 2 bases, with 10 bases between the two germline ends. CDR1 MNHEY and CDR2 SMNVEV come from the germline V gene (reference sequence). The CDR3 covers 14 residues. CDR3 sequence: CASSSRDTTDTQYF. CDR3 DNA: TGTGCCAGCAGTTCCCGGGACACCACAGATACGCAGTATTTT.

The sample holds a few counts of this clonotype. The gene calls are TRBV4-3 and TRBJ2-7, with a possible D match to TRBD1 (5 bases). The V gene lost 0 bases and the J gene lost 1 base, with 10 bases spanning the gap. This CDR3 contains 15 residues. Per the germline V gene, CDR1 is LGHNA and CDR2 is YSLEER. The CDR3 sequence: CASSQDSRGSYEQYF. The CDR3 nucleotides read TGCGCCAGCAGCCAAGATAGTAGGGGTTCCTACGAGCAGTACTTC.

Worth noting for this clonotype: This may be a read error: a much more frequent sequence differs by one nucleotide. The conserved final phenylalanine or tryptophan is absent from the CDR3, which likely points to a read error. This chain joins TRBV7-9 and TRBJ1-1, with D possibly matching TRBD1 (5 bases). CDR3 length equals 14 residues. Germline assignment: CDR1 SEHNR and CDR2 FQNEAQ (reference sequence). Deletions cut 5 bases from V and 0 bases from J, with 10 bases between. The CDR3 is CASSRGPLNTEAFL. The CDR3 DNA is TGTGCCAGCAGCCGGGGACCCTTGAACACTGAAGCTTTCCTT.

This clonotype occurred many times. V and J are TRBV7-9 and TRBJ2-3; 9 nucleotides match TRBD1. V lost 5 bases and J lost 8; bases outside the gene matches: 5. This CDR3 is built from 13 residues. In germline, CDR1 is SEHNR, CDR2 FQNEAQ (reference sequence). CDR3 in DNA: TGTGCCAGCAGCGAGGTACAGGGGGCTACGCAGTATTTT. Translated: CASSEVQGATQYF.

The V call is TRBV7-9, the J call TRBJ2-5; no reliable D call. Per germline, CDR1 SEHNR and CDR2 FQNEAQ (reference sequence). Trimming removed 3 bases at V and 4 bases at J, with 12 bases between. This CDR3 contains 14 residues. The CDR3 DNA follows: TGTGCCAGCAGCTTCTCCCTAGACGGAGAGACCCAGTACTTC. This encodes CASSFSLDGETQYF.

This clonotype was recorded a few times. The chain is built from TRBV19 and TRBJ2-5, with D possibly matching TRBD1 (6 bases). This CDR3 has 15 amino acids. The ends were cut back, 3 bases at V and 0 bases at J, with 11 bases in the middle. Germline CDR1 reads LNHDA; CDR2 reads SQIVND (reference sequence). This chain's CDR3 is CASSMNRAYQETQYF. The CDR3 DNA is TGTGCCAGTAGTATGAACAGGGCCTACCAAGAGACCCAGTACTTC.

This clonotype has a count of ten or more. The chain has TRBV11-2 and TRBJ2-1; TRBD2 aligns across 12 bases. Unmatched junction bases numbered 2, after V lost 0 bases and J lost 5 bases. This CDR3 is 16 amino acids long. Germline V gives CDR1 SGHAT, CDR2 FQNNGV. The CDR3 reads CASSLEGLAGHNEQFF. The CDR3 DNA follows: TGTGCCAGCAGCTTAGAAGGACTAGCGGGGCACAATGAGCAGTTCTTC.

This sequence joins TRBV4-1 and TRBJ2-1; D is undetermined. V lost 1 base and J lost 11, with 12 bases in between. The CDR3 is made up of 13 amino acids. The germline gives CDR1 MGHRA, CDR2 YSYEKL. The CDR3 is CASSQVGVVQQFF. CDR3 in DNA: TGCGCCAGCAGCCAAGTTGGAGTTGTGCAGCAGTTCTTC.

Many counts were recorded for this clonotype. The V and J genes are TRBV20-1 and TRBJ2-1; maybe TRBD2 (6 bases). CDR1 and CDR2 from the germline V gene are DFQATT and SNEGSKA (reference sequence). V lost 0 bases and J 0 bases, leaving 18 bases between the germline ends. The CDR3 consists of 18 residues. CDR3 region: CSARDLTGLQSSYNEQFF. The CDR3 DNA reads as TGCAGTGCTAGAGACCTTACGGGACTCCAAAGCTCCTACAATGAGCAGTTCTTC.

V is TRBV18 and J is TRBJ2-7, with TRBD2 matching over 13 bases. V gave up 5 bases and J gave up 7 bases; unmatched junction bases: 11. The CDR3 is 16 amino acids. Germline CDR1 KGHSH, CDR2 LQKENI. CDR3 bases: TGTGCCAGCTCAACCCTACTAGCGGGAGGGATGGGGGAGCAGTACTTC. It codes for CASSTLLAGGMGEQYF.

This clonotype was detected many times. The V and J genes are TRBV6-1 and TRBJ2-5; 8 bases are a match to TRBD2. Germline V CDR1 and CDR2: MNHNS, SASEGT. The CDR3 is 14 residues long. With 0 bases clipped from V and 4 bases from J, the junction kept 1 base outside the gene matches. The CDR3 loop is CASSEAGTRETQYF. CDR3 DNA sequence: TGTGCCAGCAGTGAAGCGGGGACTAGAGAGACCCAGTACTTC.

The chain links TRBV2 to TRBJ2-7; D unresolved. From germline, CDR1 is SNHLY and CDR2 FYNNEI. The CDR3 is 14 amino acids. V shed 1 base and J shed 1 base, with 8 bases lying between them. The CDR3 loop is CASSEGAASYEQYF. The CDR3 coding sequence is TGTGCCAGCAGTGAAGGCGCCGCTTCCTACGAGCAGTACTTC.

This clonotype was recorded many times. J is TRBJ1-1 and V is TRBV2; D is perhaps TRBD1 (6 bases). CDR3 length: 15 amino acids. CDR1 and CDR2 (germline): SNHLY, FYNNEI. V was shortened by 6 bases and J by 4 bases, with 18 bases between the two germline ends. This chain's CDR3 is CASRRDTLGGTEAFF. DNA of the CDR3: TGTGCCAGCAGGAGGGACACCTTAGGGGGCACTGAAGCTTTCTTT.

This clonotype was recorded only once. At one of its ends the junction is not consistent with the germline gene, which may arise from a read error. The gene calls are TRBV12-3 or TRBV12-4 and TRBJ1-3, with D unresolved. The CDR3 spans 14 residues. The CDR3 DNA reads as TGTGTCAGCAGTTTCCAGAGCTCTGGAAACACCATATATTTT. This translates into CVSSFQSSGNTIYF.

The chain couples TRBV2 to TRBJ2-1; 7 nucleotides agree with TRBD2. The germline CDR1 and CDR2 sequences are SNHLY and FYNNEI. The V and J ends lost 6 bases and 7 bases, in that order; junction bases with no gene match: 12. This CDR3 has 15 amino acids. In nucleotides, the CDR3 is TGTGCCAGCAGCGCTCCGGGGGGAACATTGAATGAGCAGTTCTTC. This codes for CASSAPGGTLNEQFF. Variable domain in full (rest from reference TRBV2 and TRBJ2-1): EPEVTQTPSHQVTQMGQEVILRCVPISNHLYFYWYRQILGQKVEFLVSFYNNEISEKSEIFDDQFSVERPDGSNFTLKIRSTKLEDSAMYFCASSAPGGTLNEQFFGPGTRLTVL.

V usage is TRBV10-3 and J usage is TRBJ1-2; D not resolved. V was shortened by 0 bases and J by 2 bases, with 10 bases between the two germline ends. In germline, CDR1 is ENHRY, CDR2 SYGVKD. This CDR3 spans 15 amino acids. CDR3 coding DNA: TGTGCCATCAGTGAGTCGCCCCCAGAAAACTATGGCTACACCTTC. Translation gives CAISESPPENYGYTF.